This passage covers 31 T cell receptor beta chains from one sample sequenced in a study of control samples from healthy donors and cancer patients. Some clones are missing from TCRdb's copy, which holds only in-frame ones; the method was immunoSEQ multiplex PCR. The data contain roughly 160,000 clones, roughly 95% of them seen just once; the ten biggest clones take up just over 1%. The sequenced material came from blood. These receptor sequences come from a woman between 25 and 40 years old in good health.

V and J are TRBV6-2 or TRBV6-3 and TRBJ2-1, with D hard to call. Trimming removed 3 bases from V and 4 bases from J, with 10 bases in between. Germline lookup yields CDR1 MNHEY and CDR2 SVGEGT. This CDR3 contains 14 residues. CDR3 protein: CASSYVAVYNEQFF. The CDR3 nucleotides are TGTGCCAGCAGTTATGTGGCGGTGTACAATGAGCAGTTCTTC.

V is TRBV10-3 and J is TRBJ2-5, with TRBD1 as a possible D gene (5 bases). The germline CDR1 and CDR2 sequences are ENHRY and SYGVKD. The CDR3 is 13 residues long. V lost 8 bases, J lost 5 bases, and 15 bases lay in between. CDR3: CAISGRVWETQYF. CDR3 nucleotides: TGTGCCATCTCCGGCAGGGTATGGGAGACCCAGTACTTC.

This clone has only one observation. This chain joins TRBV5-4 and TRBJ2-7, with D tentatively TRBD1 (5 bases). CDR3 size: 15 residues. V lost 5 bases, J lost 6 bases, and 21 bases lay in between. Germline values: CDR1 SGHNT, CDR2 YYREEE (reference sequence). This CDR3 reads CASSPGGAGLFEQYF. CDR3 nucleotides: TGTGCCAGCAGTCCCGGCGGTGCAGGGTTATTCGAGCAGTACTTC.

The J gene is TRBJ1-5, the V gene TRBV6-6, with a weak D call TRBD1 (5 bases). Germline V gene data show CDR1 as MNHNY and CDR2 as SVGAGI (reference sequence). The V end lost 6 bases, the J end lost 0 bases, and 12 bases lay between the germline ends. The CDR3 totals 15 residues. The CDR3 coding sequence is TGTGCCAGCAGGAAGGGGCCCTATAGCAATCAGCCCCAGCATTTT. It translates to CASRKGPYSNQPQHF.

The chain has TRBV28 and TRBJ1-6, with TRBD1 as a possible D gene (5 bases). V lost 1 base, J lost 9 bases, and 16 bases lay in between. The germline gives CDR1 MDHEN, CDR2 SYDVKM. The CDR3 has 16 residues. CDR3: CASSLFWDQNSSPLHF. The DNA of the CDR3 is TGTGCCAGCAGTTTATTCTGGGACCAGAATAGTTCACCCCTCCACTTT.

The V and J genes are TRBV24-1 and TRBJ1-4, with D possibly TRBD1 on 6 matching bases. Germline V gene data show CDR1 as KGHDR and CDR2 as SFDVKD. The CDR3 has 13 amino acids. V lost 12 bases, J lost 5 bases, and 15 bases lay in between. CDR3 sequence: CAQIRTENEKLFF. CDR3 nucleotides: TGTGCCCAGATAAGGACAGAGAATGAAAAACTGTTTTTT.

The CDR3 loop is CASSESPLGQGPDTQYF. Here the CDR3 DNA reads TGTGCCAGCAGTGAATCACCTTTGGGACAGGGCCCAGATACGCAGTATTTT. The chain links TRBV25-1 to TRBJ2-3, with TRBD1 matching over 9 bases. Unmatched junction bases numbered 9, after V lost 1 base and J lost 4 bases. The CDR3 sequence is 17 residues long. Germline-derived CDR1 and CDR2 are MGHDK and SYGVNS.

This chain links TRBV24-1 with TRBJ1-2, with unresolved D. With 4 bases removed from V and 7 bases from J, the gap between germline ends came to 18 bases. The CDR3 runs 15 residues. In germline, CDR1 is KGHDR, CDR2 SFDVKD. The CDR3 DNA follows: TGTGCCACCAGTGACCCGGGCGCGGAACGGCGTGGCTACACCTTC. Translated, it gives CATSDPGAERRGYTF.

The table lists this clone with a count of one. The chain joins TRBV28 to TRBJ1-5; D may be TRBD1 (5 bases). The CDR3 totals 15 residues. V lost 5 bases to trimming and J lost 7 bases, with 18 bases between them. Looked up from germline, CDR1 is MDHEN and CDR2 is SYDVKM. The CDR3 loop reads CASSPPGDPGQPQHF. The DNA of the CDR3 is TGTGCCAGCAGTCCCCCGGGGGACCCCGGGCAGCCCCAGCATTTT.

The J gene is TRBJ1-5, the V gene TRBV19; D may be TRBD1 (5 bases). The CDR3 consists of 15 residues. V lost 6 bases and J lost 1, with 13 bases in between. The germline CDR1 and CDR2 sequences are LNHDA and SQIVND (reference sequence). CDR3 DNA sequence: TGTGCCAGTAGCCCAGTGGACAAGAGCAATCAGCCCCAGCATTTT. It encodes CASSPVDKSNQPQHF.

The chain joins TRBV11-3 to TRBJ2-1, with 8 bases aligning to TRBD1. Germline lookup yields CDR1 SGHNT and CDR2 YENEEA. The V segment lost 5 bases and the J segment 8 bases; nucleotides outside the gene matches: 11. This CDR3 has 15 amino acids. The CDR3 here is CASSADRDFGHEQFF. CDR3 in DNA: TGTGCCAGCAGCGCGGACAGGGATTTCGGGCATGAGCAGTTCTTC.

The V and J genes are TRBV13 and TRBJ1-5; D may be TRBD1 (6 bases). The CDR3 has 14 residues. V dropped 4 bases and J dropped 4 bases, with 11 bases sitting between them. Germline assignment: CDR1 PRHDT and CDR2 FYEKMQ (reference sequence). The CDR3 spells CASSSTGLNQPQHF. The DNA for the CDR3 is TGTGCCAGCAGCTCAACAGGGTTGAATCAGCCCCAGCATTTT.

For this clone: One end of the junction fails to match germline, which may point to a read error. This sample includes further DNA sequences coding for the same CDR3. This chain joins TRBV7-9 and TRBJ1-2; 12 bases are a match to TRBD1. The V gene's germline CDR1 is SEHNR and CDR2 FQNEAQ (reference sequence). The CDR3 runs 14 residues. The CDR3 loop is CASSLGQGAHGYTF. CDR3 sequence (DNA): TGTGCCAGCAGCCTGGGACAGGGGGCCCATGGCTACACCTTT.

The rearrangement joins TRBV5-4 to TRBJ2-7; 8 nucleotides match TRBD1. Germline loops: CDR1 SGHNT, CDR2 YYREEE (reference sequence). This CDR3 is built from 15 residues. With V trimmed by 0 bases and J by 2 bases, 4 bases remained unmatched. CDR3 sequence: CASSLGTGGPYEQYF. CDR3 coding DNA: TGTGCCAGCAGCTTGGGTACAGGGGGACCCTACGAGCAGTACTTC.

The genes are TRBV28 and TRBJ2-6, with D tentatively TRBD1 or TRBD2 (5 bases each). The V end was cut by 3 bases, the J end by 0 bases, with 6 bases between. CDR3 length equals 15 residues. Germline lookup yields CDR1 MDHEN and CDR2 SYDVKM. CDR3 loop: CASSFGGSGANVLTF. The CDR3, as DNA: TGTGCCAGCAGTTTTGGGGGCTCTGGGGCCAACGTCCTGACTTTC.

This chain joins TRBV5-1 and TRBJ1-3; D ambiguous. Trimming pared 5 bases from V and 3 bases from J, leaving 6 bases between. Per germline, CDR1 SGHRS and CDR2 YFSETQ. The length of the CDR3 is 12 residues. The CDR3 is CASRGSGNTIYF. For the CDR3, the DNA is TGCGCCAGCAGAGGCAGTGGAAACACCATATATTTT.

This clone was detected only a few times. The rearrangement joins TRBV28 to TRBJ2-2; 10 positions agree with TRBD2. V was pared by 3 bases and J by 2 bases, with 12 bases of the junction left unmatched. Germline V lookup: CDR1 MDHEN, CDR2 SYDVKM. This CDR3 spans 19 amino acids. DNA for the CDR3: TGTGCCAGCAGTTTGGCGGGAGGTAGCGGGGGGCGAAACACCGGGGAGCTGTTTTTT. This translates into CASSLAGGSGGRNTGELFF.

A single count supports this clone. The chain couples TRBV6-4 to TRBJ2-1; TRBD1 matches 9 bases. Trimming cost V 3 bases and J 3 bases; bases outside gene matches: 0. This CDR3 contains 14 residues. CDR1 is MRHNA, CDR2 SNTAGT, per germline. CDR3 amino acids: CASSETGGYNEQFF. The CDR3 DNA sequence: TGTGCCAGCAGTGAGACAGGGGGCTACAATGAGCAGTTCTTC.

The J gene is TRBJ2-7, the V gene TRBV28; 8 nucleotides match TRBD2. Per germline, CDR1 MDHEN and CDR2 SYDVKM. The V gene end was trimmed by 5 bases and the J gene end by 2 bases; junction bases not matched to a gene: 8. The CDR3 runs to 15 residues. CDR3: CASSHGVAGTYEQYF. The CDR3 DNA reads as TGTGCCAGCAGTCACGGGGTAGCGGGAACCTACGAGCAGTACTTC.

The chain joins TRBV4-2 to TRBJ1-2, with a weak D call TRBD1 (6 bases). The length of the CDR3 is 15 residues. V lost 2 bases to trimming and J lost 7 bases, with 17 bases between them. Germline V gene sequence: CDR1 LGHNA, CDR2 YNFKEQ. The CDR3 coding sequence is TGTGCCAGCAGCCAACCGGGACAAGGGCTGCCTGGCTACACCTTC. Its protein product is CASSQPGQGLPGYTF.

The gene calls are TRBV28 and TRBJ2-1; D may be TRBD1 or TRBD2 (6 bases each). Germline V CDR1 and CDR2: MDHEN, SYDVKM. The CDR3 is 16 amino acids. Trimming left V 1 base short and J 4 bases short, with 14 bases between. The CDR3 sequence: CASSLLSGGLYNEQFF. CDR3 coding DNA: TGTGCCAGCAGTTTATTATCTGGGGGGCTATACAATGAGCAGTTCTTC.

The chain employs TRBV19 and TRBJ1-5; D is unresolved. The CDR3 runs to 13 residues. V lost 7 bases, J lost 1 base, and 8 bases lay in between. CDR1 is LNHDA, CDR2 SQIVND, per germline (reference sequence). CDR3 DNA: TGTGCCAGTAAGGCCAGGAGCAATCAGCCCCAGCATTTT. Residues: CASKARSNQPQHF.

J is TRBJ1-2 and V is TRBV12-3 or TRBV12-4; D might be TRBD1 (5 bases). CDR3 length: 13 residues. V was shortened by 3 bases and J by 0 bases, with 5 bases between the two germline ends. CDR3 residues: CASSLGPNYGYTF. The CDR3 DNA follows: TGTGCCAGCAGTTTGGGGCCTAACTATGGCTACACCTTC.

The chain employs TRBV19 and TRBJ1-1; possibly TRBD1 for D (5 bases). V was trimmed by 5 bases and J by 8 bases, leaving 21 bases between them. The germline CDR1 and CDR2 sequences are LNHDA and SQIVND (reference sequence). This CDR3 spans 15 amino acids. The CDR3 protein is CASSSGVDYVLEAFF. CDR3 bases: TGTGCCAGTAGTTCGGGGGTGGACTACGTACTGGAAGCTTTCTTT.

The chain is built from TRBV27 and TRBJ2-1, with 8 nucleotides matching TRBD2. The CDR3 consists of 16 residues. The junction had 14 bases not matched to a gene; V was cut back by 5 bases and J by 8 bases. Germline-derived CDR1 and CDR2 are MNHEY and SMNVEV (reference sequence). This CDR3 reads CASSPGVAGLLDEQFF. The CDR3 coding sequence is TGTGCCAGCAGTCCCGGGGTAGCGGGACTTCTTGATGAGCAGTTCTTC.

The chain uses TRBV15 and TRBJ2-6; no clear D. Trimming removed 1 base from V and 6 bases from J, with 19 bases in between. This CDR3 has 18 residues. Germline assignment: CDR1 LNHNV and CDR2 YYDKDF (reference sequence). The CDR3 sequence is CATSRGRFAFSLANVLTF. The CDR3 DNA sequence: TGTGCCACCAGCAGAGGGAGATTCGCCTTCTCTTTGGCCAACGTCCTGACTTTC.

This chain links TRBV9 with TRBJ2-1; the match to TRBD2 covers 8 bases. The germline CDR1 and CDR2 sequences are SGDLS and YYNGEE. The CDR3 extends over 15 amino acids. Trimming took 1 base from V and 8 from J; bases not matched to a gene: 8. The CDR3 DNA reads TGTGCCAGCAGCGTAATAAGCGGGAGTTACGATGAGCAGTTCTTC. Protein product: CASSVISGSYDEQFF.

The chain has TRBV9 and TRBJ2-7; possibly TRBD2 for D (5 bases). The germline gives CDR1 SGDLS, CDR2 YYNGEE. This CDR3 is built from 15 residues. Trimming shortened V by 4 bases and J by 5 bases, and 19 bases separated the two germline ends. As DNA, the CDR3 is TGTGCCAGCAGCTCAACCCCGAGGGAGCGGAACGAGCAGTACTTC. The encoded protein is CASSSTPRERNEQYF.

This chain connects TRBV12-3 or TRBV12-4 to TRBJ1-1, with a tentative D call TRBD1 (6 bases). The CDR3 covers 13 residues. The V end lost 6 bases, the J end lost 1 base, and 9 bases lay between the germline ends. In DNA, the CDR3 is TGTGCCAGCAGGGGACACCCGAACACTGAAGCTTTCTTT. Amino acids: CASRGHPNTEAFF.

With respect to this clone: Other DNA variants within this sample encode the same CDR3. This chain joins TRBV18 and TRBJ2-3; D not resolved. This CDR3 has 12 amino acids. Between the trimmed V and J ends, which lost 3 bases and 2 bases, there was a span of 3 bases. Germline V lookup: CDR1 KGHSH, CDR2 LQKENI. CDR3 sequence: CASSPSTDTQYF. The CDR3 DNA sequence: TGTGCCAGCTCACCGTCCACAGATACGCAGTATTTT.

This clone was seen once. The V gene is TRBV7-8, the J gene TRBJ1-1, with D unclear. From germline, CDR1 is SGHVS and CDR2 FQNEAQ. The CDR3 runs to 12 residues. Trimming cost V 5 bases and J 1 base, with 5 bases left between them. The CDR3 region is CASSRGNTEAFF. The CDR3 bases are TGTGCCAGCAGCCGAGGGAACACTGAAGCTTTCTTT.